Listed below are T cell receptor beta chains from one sample, sequenced in a study of blood T cell repertoires in COVID-19. Produced via immunoSEQ multiplex PCR; TCRdb's table is partial and in-frame only. The top ten hold over 1% of the sample, which has tens of thousands of clones, approximately 86% seen once. The sequenced sample was peripheral blood. All receptors derive from a man in his sixties with acute or convalescent COVID-19. The CDR3 runs from the conserved cysteine through the conserved F or W. A D gene is named only where the DNA matches it firmly. Size is omitted from some rows. Given values are once, few, many or a class for expanded clones.

J: TRBJ2-1; size: -; V: TRBV11-3; D: TRBD1; DNA: TGTGCCAGCAGCCCCGGGACAGTTGAGCAGTTCTTC; CDR3: CASSPGTVEQFF
J: TRBJ1-5; size: -; V: TRBV6-1; D: -; DNA: TGTGCCAGCAGTGAAGGATATTCAGGGAATCAGCCCCAGCATTTT; CDR3: CASSEGYSGNQPQHF
J: TRBJ1-1; size: few; V: TRBV5-8; D: -; DNA: TGTGCCAGCCGCGTACAGACCATGAACACTGAAGCTTTCTTT; CDR3: CASRVQTMNTEAFF
J: TRBJ2-7; size: -; V: TRBV29-1; D: -; DNA: TGCAGCGTTGAAGATCGAACAGGGAGCTCCTACGAGCAGTACTTC; CDR3: CSVEDRTGSSYEQYF
J: TRBJ2-1; size: -; V: TRBV5-1; D: -; DNA: TGCGCCACCAGAACGTCTAGCGCCCTTACTCACTACAATGAGCAGTTCTTC; CDR3: CATRTSSALTHYNEQFF
J: TRBJ1-6; size: -; V: TRBV11-2; D: -; DNA: TGTGCCAGCAGCACCCAGGGGTCCCATAATTCACCCCTCCACTTT; CDR3: CASSTQGSHNSPLHF
J: TRBJ2-1; size: few; V: TRBV3-1/TRBV3-2; D: TRBD2; DNA: TGTGCCAGCAGCCGCACAAGGAGGCGGGGGAGCTCCTACAATGAGCAGTTCTTC; CDR3: CASSRTRRRGSSYNEQFF
J: TRBJ1-2; size: -; V: TRBV7-2; D: TRBD1; DNA: TGTGCCAGCAGCTCTCGGACAGGGGCAGGCTATGGCTACACCTTC; CDR3: CASSSRTGAGYGYTF
J: TRBJ2-1; size: -; V: TRBV7-3; D: TRBD2; DNA: TGTGCCAGCAGCCACAGGGGGGGCCCGGGACTAGCGGTCCGGAGCTCCTACAATGAGCAGTTCTTC; CDR3: CASSHRGGPGLAVRSSYNEQFF
J: TRBJ2-2; size: once; V: TRBV21-1; D: -; DNA: TGTGCCAGCAGCCCACAGCCGACTACCACCGGGGAGCTGTTTTTT; CDR3: CASSPQPTTTGELFF
J: TRBJ1-2; size: -; V: TRBV10-3; D: TRBD1; DNA: TGTGCCATCAGGGGGGACAGGGTCCTCTATGGCTACACCTTC; CDR3: CAIRGDRVLYGYTF
J: TRBJ1-4; size: -; V: TRBV5-4; D: -; DNA: TGTGCCAGCAGCCGCGGGGATCGAAATGAAAAACTGTTTTTT; CDR3: CASSRGDRNEKLFF
J: TRBJ2-3; size: -; V: TRBV6-6; D: TRBD2; DNA: TGTGCCAGCAGTTGGACTAGCGGGGGGGCGGGAGATACGCAGTATTTT; CDR3: CASSWTSGGAGDTQYF
J: TRBJ1-2; size: once; V: TRBV9; D: TRBD1; DNA: TGTGCCAGCAGCGTGACAGGGTCCCTCTATCGCTACACCTTC; CDR3: CASSVTGSLYRYTF
J: TRBJ1-1; size: -; V: TRBV4-2; D: -; DNA: TGTGCCAGCAGCCAAGATATGCAGGGGTTCACTGAAGCTTTCTTT; CDR3: CASSQDMQGFTEAFF
J: TRBJ2-2; size: -; V: TRBV6-5; D: -; DNA: TGTGCCAGCAGTTATCAGACAGGCACGAACACCGGGGAGCTGTTTTTT; CDR3: CASSYQTGTNTGELFF
J: TRBJ2-1; size: -; V: TRBV19; D: -; DNA: TGTGCCAGTAGTATGAGGAGGGTCCCCCCCGAGCAGTTCTTC; CDR3: CASSMRRVPPEQFF
J: TRBJ1-6; size: few; V: TRBV2; D: -; DNA: TGTGCCAGCAGTAATGGGCGTGGTTCACCCCTCCACTTT; CDR3: CASSNGRGSPLHF
J: TRBJ2-5; size: -; V: TRBV11-3; D: -; DNA: TGTGCCAGCAGCTTAATGGGGGCTCAAGAGACCCAGTACTTC; CDR3: CASSLMGAQETQYF
J: TRBJ2-3; size: -; V: TRBV29-1; D: TRBD2; DNA: TGCAGCGTTGACCTTTGGCGGGAGGAAACAGATACGCAGTATTTT; CDR3: CSVDLWREETDTQYF
J: TRBJ2-3; size: -; V: TRBV7-2; D: -; DNA: TGTGCCAGCAGCCGCTTAATTGGGGCCCGGAACCTCTACACAGATACGCAGTATTTT; CDR3: CASSRLIGARNLYTDTQYF
J: TRBJ2-3; size: -; V: TRBV10-3; D: -; DNA: TGTGCCATCAGTGAGTCGCGGCACCAGAGCACAGATACGCAGTATTTT; CDR3: CAISESRHQSTDTQYF
J: TRBJ1-2; size: -; V: TRBV7-8; D: -; DNA: TGTGCCAGCAGCTCCCCCCAGGGTGGTGGCTACACCTTC; CDR3: CASSSPQGGGYTF
J: TRBJ2-5; size: -; V: TRBV5-6; D: TRBD1; DNA: TGTGCCAGCAGCGACAGGGGAAGGGAGACCCAGTACTTC; CDR3: CASSDRGRETQYF
J: TRBJ2-1; size: -; V: TRBV4-1; D: TRBD1; DNA: TGCGCCAGCAGCCTACAGGGGGTAGACTACAATGAGCAGTTCTTC; CDR3: CASSLQGVDYNEQFF
J: TRBJ2-5; size: once; V: TRBV25-1; D: -; DNA: TGTGCCAGCAGTGAAAGGCGGACAGAAGAGACCCAGTACTTC; CDR3: CASSERRTEETQYF
J: TRBJ2-7; size: few; V: TRBV10-3; D: -; DNA: TGTGCCATCATGGGCGGAGGGGAGCAGTACTTC; CDR3: CAIMGGGEQYF
J: TRBJ1-5; size: -; V: TRBV28; D: -; DNA: TGTGCCAGCAGTTTAAGGGCGGCCAGCCAGGGGAGTTCCCAGCCCCAGCATTTT; CDR3: CASSLRAASQGSSQPQHF
J: TRBJ2-5; size: -; V: TRBV12-3/TRBV12-4; D: -; DNA: TGTGCCAGCAGTTTCAGTCTAGAGACCCAGTACTTC; CDR3: CASSFSLETQYF
J: TRBJ2-7; size: -; V: TRBV6-6; D: TRBD2; DNA: TGTGCCAGCGCCGGGACTAGCGGGAGGGCCGCCTACGAGCAGTACTTC; CDR3: CASAGTSGRAAYEQYF
J: TRBJ2-3; size: -; V: TRBV19; D: -; DNA: TGTGCCAGTAGTATGGGGGCAATTAGGTCCACAGATACGCAGTATTTT; CDR3: CASSMGAIRSTDTQYF
J: TRBJ2-7; size: -; V: TRBV4-1; D: TRBD1; DNA: TGCGCCAGCAGCCCGGACAGGGGCTACGAGCAGTACTTC; CDR3: CASSPDRGYEQYF
J: TRBJ1-1; size: -; V: TRBV19; D: TRBD1; DNA: TGTGCCAGTGACCCTGGGACAGGGAACACTGAAGCTTTCTTT; CDR3: CASDPGTGNTEAFF
J: TRBJ1-1; size: -; V: TRBV19; D: TRBD1; DNA: TGTGCCAGTAGTAACCCCCCGGACAGGGGGCCTGTCACTGAAGCTTTCTTT; CDR3: CASSNPPDRGPVTEAFF
J: TRBJ1-1; size: -; V: TRBV19; D: TRBD1; DNA: TGTGCCAGTAGTATGGGCAGGGGGCGTAGACTAAACACTGAAGCTTTCTTT; CDR3: CASSMGRGRRLNTEAFF
J: TRBJ2-5; size: -; V: TRBV6-2/TRBV6-3; D: TRBD2; DNA: TGTGCCAGCAGTAAGGGACTAGCGTCCGAGACCCAGTACTTC; CDR3: CASSKGLASETQYF
J: TRBJ1-3; size: -; V: TRBV7-3; D: -; DNA: TGTGCCAGCAGCTTACTCCGGGGGGGCGGAGGAAACACCATATATTTT; CDR3: CASSLLRGGGGNTIYF
J: TRBJ1-3; size: -; V: TRBV19; D: -; DNA: TGTGCCAGTAGTATGACAGGTCTCCCCTCTGGAAACACCATATATTTT; CDR3: CASSMTGLPSGNTIYF
J: TRBJ2-7; size: -; V: TRBV7-9; D: -; DNA: TGTGCCAGCAGCTCAAACGACAGGACCGAGCAGTACTTC; CDR3: CASSSNDRTEQYF
J: TRBJ2-5; size: -; V: TRBV19; D: TRBD2; DNA: TGTGCCAGTAGTGGAAGGCTAGCGGGGGGCCTTGAGGCCCAGTACTTC; CDR3: CASSGRLAGGLEAQYF
J: TRBJ2-5; size: -; V: TRBV7-2; D: TRBD2; DNA: TGTGCCAGCAGCCCGCCGTGGACTAGCGGGGGAGAGACCCAGTACTTC; CDR3: CASSPPWTSGGETQYF
J: TRBJ1-1; size: -; V: TRBV6-2/TRBV6-3; D: -; DNA: TGTGCCAGCAGTTACCCCTCGGGGGGATATGAAGCTTTCTTT; CDR3: CASSYPSGGYEAFF
J: TRBJ2-4; size: -; V: TRBV11-2; D: -; DNA: TGTGCCAGCAGCTTGGAGAAGAACAGGGCTATCGGCATTCAGTACTTC; CDR3: CASSLEKNRAIGIQYF
J: TRBJ1-2; size: -; V: TRBV10-3; D: -; DNA: TGTGCCATGGGACTTGCTAACTATGGCTACACCTTC; CDR3: CAMGLANYGYTF
J: TRBJ2-7; size: once; V: TRBV19; D: TRBD1; DNA: TGTGCCAGTAGTATCCAACAGGGGTCCTACGAGCAGTACTTC; CDR3: CASSIQQGSYEQYF
J: TRBJ2-2; size: -; V: TRBV7-8; D: TRBD2; DNA: TGTGCCAGCAGCTTAGCGCCGAATAGCGGGGGGTACACCGGGGAGCTGTTTTTT; CDR3: CASSLAPNSGGYTGELFF
J: TRBJ2-1; size: -; V: TRBV29-1; D: -; DNA: TGCAGCGTTGTAGGGGGAGTAAGGGTTAGTAATGAGCAGTTCTTC; CDR3: CSVVGGVRVSNEQFF
J: TRBJ2-1; size: -; V: TRBV2; D: -; DNA: TGTGCCAGTCGACAGGTCTCCAATGAGCAGTTCTTC; CDR3: CASRQVSNEQFF
J: TRBJ2-2; size: -; V: TRBV5-4; D: -; DNA: TGTGCCAGCAGCTTCTATTCTCAGGGGTTTGCCGGGGAGCTGTTTTTT; CDR3: CASSFYSQGFAGELFF
J: TRBJ2-7; size: few; V: TRBV6-5; D: -; DNA: TGTGCCAGCAGTTATTACCAGGGCAATTACGAGCAGTACTTC; CDR3: CASSYYQGNYEQYF